This TCR beta chain originates from a study of blood T cell repertoires in COVID-19. Using immunoSEQ multiplex PCR, the repertoire was profiled, and TCRdb retains in-frame clones only, with some absent. In the table there are roughly 150,000 clones, about 83% of which are singletons. J lost 5 bases, V lost 1 base, and 2 bases had no gene match. The CDR3 covers 16 residues. Germline assignment: CDR1 LGHNA and CDR2 YNFKEQ. The specimen was peripheral blood. The source of this sequence is a man between 65 and 85 years old who had recovered from COVID-19. The chain joins TRBV4-2 to TRBJ2-2; 12 bases line up with TRBD2. CDR3 amino acids: CASSQATSGSTGELFF. As DNA, the CDR3 is TGTGCCAGCAGCCAAGCGACTAGCGGGAGTACCGGGGAGCTGTTTTTT.